The clone carrying this T cell receptor (beta chain) was detected only a few times. Its antigen remains unknown. The data are from a study of T cell repertoires in cytomegalovirus infection. On the study more broadly: CMV infection and matching HLA type were both indicated by public TCR beta signatures. Study outcomes and limitations: HLA-C-restricted CMV-specific TCR beta clonotypes prevailed in the ex vivo response.

TCRdb processed the reads anew with MiXCR; each CDR3 protein has one entry. The data contain about 830,000 distinct CDR3 sequences, roughly 33% of them seen just once; the ten biggest clones take up around an eighth. Per germline, CDR1 SGHVS and CDR2 FNYEAQ. V lost 3 bases and J lost 3, with 11 bases in between. The CDR3 runs 15 residues. The origin of this receptor is a human donor in good health (CMV status not recorded). Some clones in this sample may be carry-over from other donors' samples. The J gene is TRBJ2-2, the V gene TRBV7-6, with TRBD2 as a possible D gene (5 bases). Material: cultured CD8+ T cells from PBMCs, obtained from culture after CMV antigen stimulation. Here the CDR3 DNA reads TGTGCCAGCAGCTTCGGGGAATCGGACACCGGGGAGCTGTTTTTT. Translated, it gives CASSFGESDTGELFF. Based on the CDR3 plus reference TRBV7-6 and TRBJ2-2, the full variable domain is GAGVSQSPRYKVTKRGQDVALRCDPISGHVSLYWYRQALGQGPEFLTYFNYEAQQDKSGLPNDRFSAERPEGSISTLTIQRTEQRDSAMYRCASSFGESDTGELFFGEGSRLTVL.